These 10 T cell receptor beta chains came from one sample sequenced in a study of blood T cell repertoires in COVID-19. TCRdb's table, derived via immunoSEQ multiplex PCR, lists solely in-frame clones and lacks some. The sample lists 200,000 to 300,000 clones; 80% to 95% were seen once. Sequencing input: peripheral blood. The receptors stem from a man younger than 40 with COVID-19, enrolled during active disease.

The chain employs TRBV6-5 and TRBJ1-6; 8 nucleotides match TRBD1. Unmatched junction bases numbered 5, after V lost 9 bases and J lost 7 bases. The CDR3 extends over 13 amino acids. Per the germline V gene, CDR1 is MNHEY and CDR2 is SVGAGI. CDR3 coding DNA: TGTGCCAGTCAGGGGGCGGAAAATTCACCCCTCCACTTT. Protein sequence: CASQGAENSPLHF.

J is TRBJ1-6 and V is TRBV29-1; D possibly corresponds to TRBD1 (5 bases). The CDR3 totals 13 residues. Between the trimmed V and J ends, which lost 3 bases and 12 bases, there was a span of 15 bases. Looked up from germline, CDR1 is SQVTM and CDR2 is ANQGSEA. The CDR3 nucleotides read TGCAGCGTTGAGTACGACAGAAGGGGACCCCTCCACTTT. Protein sequence: CSVEYDRRGPLHF.

J is TRBJ2-7 and V is TRBV5-1; D not resolved. Trimming took off 0 bases at V and 7 bases at J, with 14 bases between the two ends. The CDR3 consists of 14 residues. Germline CDR1 and CDR2: SGHRS and YFSETQ. CDR3 loop: CASSLARSSAEQYF. The CDR3 bases are TGCGCCAGCAGCTTGGCCCGGAGTTCCGCGGAGCAGTACTTC.

The rearrangement joins TRBV27 to TRBJ2-2; TRBD2 aligns across 10 bases. Germline lookup yields CDR1 MNHEY and CDR2 SMNVEV (reference sequence). CDR3 length: 22 amino acids. Losses at the gene ends were 0 bases for V and 2 bases for J; bases not matched to a gene: 18. CDR3 region: CASSLSIEGEVSGGTNTGELFF. The CDR3 DNA follows: TGTGCCAGCAGTTTATCGATCGAAGGGGAGGTTAGCGGGGGGACCAACACCGGGGAGCTGTTTTTT.

The chain has TRBV28 and TRBJ2-3, with no clear D. Trimming removed 2 bases from V and 2 bases from J, with 5 bases in between. Germline-derived CDR1 and CDR2 are MDHEN and SYDVKM. The CDR3 covers 13 residues. The CDR3 nucleotides are TGTGCCAGCAGTTTACCCCACACAGATACGCAGTATTTT. Its protein product is CASSLPHTDTQYF.

This clone has a handful of counts. V usage is TRBV6-5 and J usage is TRBJ1-1; TRBD1 matches 10 bases. The CDR3 totals 15 residues. Germline trimming cut 5 bases from V and 1 base from J; bases unmatched to any gene: 4. Germline V gives CDR1 MNHEY, CDR2 SVGAGI. DNA for the CDR3: TGTGCCAGCAGTACGCGGGACAGGGGGAACACTGAAGCTTTCTTT. This codes for CASSTRDRGNTEAFF.

The V and J genes are TRBV5-4 and TRBJ1-2, with D hard to call. The germline CDR1 and CDR2 sequences are SGHNT and YYREEE (reference sequence). V was cut by 10 bases and J by 1 base, with 8 bases left in between. This CDR3 spans 11 amino acids. The DNA for the CDR3 is TGTGCCTGGTTGAGTAACTATGGCTACACCTTC. Its protein product is CAWLSNYGYTF.

The rearrangement links TRBV19 to TRBJ1-1; 8 bases agree with TRBD1. This CDR3 contains 15 residues. The germline V gene has CDR1 LNHDA and CDR2 SQIVND (reference sequence). V shed 6 bases, J shed 5 bases, and the junction held 11 bases outside the gene matches. CDR3 loop: CASRQGAESVTEAFF. The DNA of the CDR3 is TGTGCCAGTAGGCAGGGGGCTGAGTCGGTGACTGAAGCTTTCTTT.

This chain joins TRBV11-3 and TRBJ2-7; 7 bases match TRBD1. The CDR3 sequence is 16 residues long. Germline CDR1 and CDR2: SGHNT and YENEEA. The junction had 8 bases not matched to a gene; V was cut back by 1 base and J by 2 bases. The CDR3 protein is CASSLVLVGQAYEQYF. CDR3 coding DNA: TGTGCCAGCAGCTTAGTATTAGTCGGACAGGCCTACGAGCAGTACTTC.

J is TRBJ1-4 and V is TRBV2, with TRBD1 matching over 9 bases. The germline V gene encodes CDR1 SNHLY and CDR2 FYNNEI. The CDR3 sequence is 13 residues long. The trim removed 8 bases at V and 7 bases at J, leaving 5 bases unmatched. CDR3: CASRTGVGEKLFF. The CDR3 bases are TGTGCCAGCCGGACAGGGGTTGGTGAAAAACTGTTTTTT.